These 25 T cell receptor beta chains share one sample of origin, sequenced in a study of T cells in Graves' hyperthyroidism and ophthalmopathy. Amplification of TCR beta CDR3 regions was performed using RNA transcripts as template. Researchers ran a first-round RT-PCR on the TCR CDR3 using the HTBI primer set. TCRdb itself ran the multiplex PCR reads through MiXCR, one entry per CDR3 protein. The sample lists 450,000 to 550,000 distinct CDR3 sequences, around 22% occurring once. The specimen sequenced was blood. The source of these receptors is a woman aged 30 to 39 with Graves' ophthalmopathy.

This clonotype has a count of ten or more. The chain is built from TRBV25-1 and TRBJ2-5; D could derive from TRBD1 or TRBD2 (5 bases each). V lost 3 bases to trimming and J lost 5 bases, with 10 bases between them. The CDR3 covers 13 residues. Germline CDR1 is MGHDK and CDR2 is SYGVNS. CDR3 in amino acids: CASSDRGRETQYF. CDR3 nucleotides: TGTGCCAGCAGTGATCGGGGACGGGAGACCCAGTACTTC.

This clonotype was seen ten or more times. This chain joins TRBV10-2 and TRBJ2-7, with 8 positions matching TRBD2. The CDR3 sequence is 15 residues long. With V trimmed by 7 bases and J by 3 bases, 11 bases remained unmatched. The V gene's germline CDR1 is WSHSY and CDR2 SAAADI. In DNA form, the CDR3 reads TGCGCCAGCATACGCACCTCGGGAGGGGACTACGAGCAGTACTTC. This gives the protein CASIRTSGGDYEQYF.

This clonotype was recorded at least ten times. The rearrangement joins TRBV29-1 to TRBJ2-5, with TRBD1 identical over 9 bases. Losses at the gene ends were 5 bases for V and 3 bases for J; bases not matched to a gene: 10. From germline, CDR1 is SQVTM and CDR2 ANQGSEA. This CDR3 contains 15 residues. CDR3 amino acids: CSVSPPGQGKETQYF. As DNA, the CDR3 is TGCAGCGTTTCGCCTCCCGGACAGGGGAAAGAGACCCAGTACTTC. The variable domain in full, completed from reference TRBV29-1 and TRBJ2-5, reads SAVISQKPSRDICQRGTSLTIQCQVDSQVTMMFWYRQQPGQSLTLIATANQGSEATYESGFVIDKFPISRPNLTFSTLTVSNMSPEDSSIYLCSVSPPGQGKETQYFGPGTRLLVL.

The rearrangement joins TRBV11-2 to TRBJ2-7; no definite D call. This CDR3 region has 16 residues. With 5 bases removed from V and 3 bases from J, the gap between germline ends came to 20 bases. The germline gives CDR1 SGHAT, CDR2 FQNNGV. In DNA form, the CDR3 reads TGTGCCAGCAGCCCCAAACCCAAGGGTCGAGGCTACGAGCAGTACTTC. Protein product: CASSPKPKGRGYEQYF.

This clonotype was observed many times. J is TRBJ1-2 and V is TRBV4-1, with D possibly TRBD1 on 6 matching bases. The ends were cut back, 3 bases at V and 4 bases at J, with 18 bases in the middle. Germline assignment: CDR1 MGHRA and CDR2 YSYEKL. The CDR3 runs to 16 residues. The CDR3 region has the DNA TGCGCCAGCAGCCATCCGTCGACAGGCTCGGGCTATGGCTACACCTTC. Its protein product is CASSHPSTGSGYGYTF.

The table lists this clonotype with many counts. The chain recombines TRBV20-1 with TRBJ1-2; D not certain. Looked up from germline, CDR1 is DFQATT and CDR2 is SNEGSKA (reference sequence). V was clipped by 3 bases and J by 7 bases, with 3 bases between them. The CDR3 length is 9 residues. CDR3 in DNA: TGCAGTGCTAGGGCTGGCTACACCTTC. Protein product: CSARAGYTF.

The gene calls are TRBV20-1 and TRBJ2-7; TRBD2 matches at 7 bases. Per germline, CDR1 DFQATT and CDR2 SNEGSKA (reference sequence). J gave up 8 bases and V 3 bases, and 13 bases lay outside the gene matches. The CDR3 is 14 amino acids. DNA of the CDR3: TGCAGTGCTAGGGGCGGGACTACGCTTGAGAAGCAGTACTTC. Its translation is CSARGGTTLEKQYF.

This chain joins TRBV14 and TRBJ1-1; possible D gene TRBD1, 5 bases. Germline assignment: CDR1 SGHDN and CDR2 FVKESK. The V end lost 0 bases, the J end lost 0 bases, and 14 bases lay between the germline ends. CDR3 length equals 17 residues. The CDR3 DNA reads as TGTGCCAGCAGCCAAGATGCGGGGGGTTTGCTGAACACTGAAGCTTTCTTT. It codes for CASSQDAGGLLNTEAFF.

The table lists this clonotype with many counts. The CDR3 loop is CASSCSAGVQETQYF. The CDR3 DNA is TGTGCCAGCAGTTGTTCGGCGGGCGTCCAAGAGACCCAGTACTTC. The chain combines TRBV6-9 with TRBJ2-5, with a weak D call TRBD2 (5 bases). The V gene's germline CDR1 is MNHGY and CDR2 SVAAGI. Between the trimmed V and J ends, which lost 4 bases and 1 base, there was a span of 13 bases. The CDR3 has 15 amino acids.

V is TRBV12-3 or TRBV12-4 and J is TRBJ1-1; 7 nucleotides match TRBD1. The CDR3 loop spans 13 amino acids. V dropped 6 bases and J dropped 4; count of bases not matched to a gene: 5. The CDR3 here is CASRTTGSTEAFF. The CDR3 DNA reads TGTGCCAGCAGGACGACAGGGAGCACTGAAGCTTTCTTT.

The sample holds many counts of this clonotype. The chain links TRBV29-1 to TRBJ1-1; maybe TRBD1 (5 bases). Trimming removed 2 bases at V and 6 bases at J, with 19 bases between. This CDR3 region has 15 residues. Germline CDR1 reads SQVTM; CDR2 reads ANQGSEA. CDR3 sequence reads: CSVEIGQGRRAEAFF. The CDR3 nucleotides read TGCAGCGTTGAAATTGGGCAGGGTAGGAGGGCTGAAGCTTTCTTT.

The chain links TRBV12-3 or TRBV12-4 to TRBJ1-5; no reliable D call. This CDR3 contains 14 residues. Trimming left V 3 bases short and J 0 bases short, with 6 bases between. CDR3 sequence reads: CASSFRFSNQPQHF. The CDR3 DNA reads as TGTGCCAGCAGTTTCCGCTTTAGCAATCAGCCCCAGCATTTT.

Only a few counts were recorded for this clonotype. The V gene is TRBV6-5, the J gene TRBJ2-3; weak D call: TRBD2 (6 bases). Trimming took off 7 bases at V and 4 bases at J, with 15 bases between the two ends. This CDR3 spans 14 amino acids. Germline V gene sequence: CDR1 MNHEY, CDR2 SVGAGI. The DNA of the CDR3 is TGTGCCAGCATTCTCCCGGGAGACCCAGATACGCAGTATTTT. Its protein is CASILPGDPDTQYF.

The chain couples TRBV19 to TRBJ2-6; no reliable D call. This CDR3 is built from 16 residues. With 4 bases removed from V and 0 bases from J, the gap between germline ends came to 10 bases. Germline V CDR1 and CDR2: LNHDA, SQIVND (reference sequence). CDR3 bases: TGTGCCAGTAGTAAGTTGGGCGACTCTGGGGCCAACGTCCTGACTTTC. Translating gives CASSKLGDSGANVLTF.

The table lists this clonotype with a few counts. CDR3 amino acids: CAISDRGNTEAFF. In DNA, the CDR3 is TGTGCCATCAGTGACCGGGGGAACACTGAAGCTTTCTTT. The J gene is TRBJ1-1, the V gene TRBV10-3; D not resolved. This CDR3 region has 13 residues. The germline CDR1 and CDR2 sequences are ENHRY and SYGVKD. Trimming removed 3 bases at V and 1 base at J, with 6 bases between.

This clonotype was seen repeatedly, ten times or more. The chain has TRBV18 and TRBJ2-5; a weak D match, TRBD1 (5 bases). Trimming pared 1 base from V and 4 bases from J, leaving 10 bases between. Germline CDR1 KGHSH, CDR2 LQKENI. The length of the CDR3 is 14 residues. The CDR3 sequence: CASSPLRAGETQYF. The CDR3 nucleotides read TGTGCCAGCTCACCACTCAGGGCCGGAGAGACCCAGTACTTC.

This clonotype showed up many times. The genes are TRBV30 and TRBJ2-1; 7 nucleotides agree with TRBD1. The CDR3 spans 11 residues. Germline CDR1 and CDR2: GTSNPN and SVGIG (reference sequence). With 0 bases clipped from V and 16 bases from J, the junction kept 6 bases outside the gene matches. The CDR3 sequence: CAWSVYRDRFF. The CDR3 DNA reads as TGTGCCTGGAGTGTATACCGGGACAGATTCTTC.

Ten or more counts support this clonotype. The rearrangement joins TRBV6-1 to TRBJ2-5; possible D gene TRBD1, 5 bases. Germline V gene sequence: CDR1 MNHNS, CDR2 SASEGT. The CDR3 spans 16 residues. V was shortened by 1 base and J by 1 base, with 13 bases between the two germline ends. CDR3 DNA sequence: TGTGCCAGCAGTGAAGGGCACTCAGGGCCCCAAGAGACCCAGTACTTC. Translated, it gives CASSEGHSGPQETQYF.

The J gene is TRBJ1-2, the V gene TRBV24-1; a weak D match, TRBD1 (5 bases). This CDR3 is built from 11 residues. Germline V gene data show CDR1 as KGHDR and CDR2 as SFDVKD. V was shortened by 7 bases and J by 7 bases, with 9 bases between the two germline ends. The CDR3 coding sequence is TGTGCCACCAGGCGGGGCCGTGGCTACACCTTC. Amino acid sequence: CATRRGRGYTF.

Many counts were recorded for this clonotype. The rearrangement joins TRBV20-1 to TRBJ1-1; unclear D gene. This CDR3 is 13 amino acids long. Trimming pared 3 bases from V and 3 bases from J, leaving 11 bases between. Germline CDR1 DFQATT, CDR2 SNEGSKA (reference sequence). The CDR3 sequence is CSASLSGDTEAFF. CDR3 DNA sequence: TGCAGTGCTAGTTTGTCAGGTGACACTGAAGCTTTCTTT.

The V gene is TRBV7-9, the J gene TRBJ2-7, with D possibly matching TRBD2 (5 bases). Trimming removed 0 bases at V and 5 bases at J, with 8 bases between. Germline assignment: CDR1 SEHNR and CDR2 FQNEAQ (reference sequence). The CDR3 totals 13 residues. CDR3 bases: TGTGCCAGCAGCTTAGCGGGAGCGGACGAGCAGTACTTC. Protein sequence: CASSLAGADEQYF. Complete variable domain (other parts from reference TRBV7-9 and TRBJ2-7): DTGVSQNPRHKITKRGQNVTFRCDPISEHNRLYWYRQTLGQGPEFLTYFQNEAQLEKSRLLSDRFSAERPKGSFSTLEIQRTEQGDSAMYLCASSLAGADEQYFGPGTRLTVT.

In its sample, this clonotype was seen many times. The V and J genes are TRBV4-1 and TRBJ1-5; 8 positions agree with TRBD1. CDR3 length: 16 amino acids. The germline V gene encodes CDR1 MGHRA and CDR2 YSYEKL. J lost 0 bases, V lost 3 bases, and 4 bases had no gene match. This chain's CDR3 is CASSQPTGGSNQPQHF. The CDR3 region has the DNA TGCGCCAGCAGCCAGCCAACAGGGGGTAGCAATCAGCCCCAGCATTTT.

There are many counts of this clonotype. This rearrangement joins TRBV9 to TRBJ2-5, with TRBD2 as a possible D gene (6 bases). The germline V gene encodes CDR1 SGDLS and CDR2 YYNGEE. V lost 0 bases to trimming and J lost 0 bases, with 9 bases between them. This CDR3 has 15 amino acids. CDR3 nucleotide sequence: TGTGCCAGCAGCGTAGGCGGGACTTACCAAGAGACCCAGTACTTC. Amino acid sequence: CASSVGGTYQETQYF.

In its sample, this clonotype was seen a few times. The CDR3 region is CATSGARDRVSYEQYF. In DNA form, the CDR3 reads TGCGCCACCTCTGGGGCCCGGGACAGGGTCTCCTACGAGCAGTACTTC. The rearrangement joins TRBV10-1 to TRBJ2-7, with 9 bases aligning to TRBD1. Germline values: CDR1 WNHNN, CDR2 SYGVQD (reference sequence). The V gene end was trimmed by 10 bases and the J gene end by 0 bases; junction bases not matched to a gene: 13. The CDR3 is 16 amino acids.

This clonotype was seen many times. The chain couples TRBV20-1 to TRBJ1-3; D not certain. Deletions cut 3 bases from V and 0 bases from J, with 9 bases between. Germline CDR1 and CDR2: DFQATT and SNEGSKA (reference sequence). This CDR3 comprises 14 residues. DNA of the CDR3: TGCAGTGCTAGCCCCCCGTACTCTGGAAACACCATATATTTT. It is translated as CSASPPYSGNTIYF.